These 32 T cell receptor beta chains came from one sample sequenced in a study of T cell responses to AZD1222 COVID-19 vaccine. Using immunoSEQ multiplex PCR, the repertoire was profiled, and TCRdb retains in-frame clones only, with some absent. The top ten hold under 1.1% of the sample, which has over 150,000 clones, approximately 95% seen once. Here the sequenced sample was peripheral blood, taken 28 days after the second dose of the MenACWY control vaccine. The receptors stem from an adult who received the MenACWY meningococcal vaccine as a control.

The chain links TRBV5-1 to TRBJ2-3; D might be TRBD1 (6 bases). The CDR3 consists of 16 residues. Trimming pared 0 bases from V and 5 bases from J, leaving 16 bases between. The germline CDR1 and CDR2 sequences are SGHRS and YFSETQ. The CDR3 region is CASSLEGVTSLDTQYF. CDR3 DNA: TGCGCCAGCAGCTTGGAGGGGGTCACAAGTCTAGATACGCAGTATTTT.

This chain links TRBV7-2 with TRBJ2-3; D might be TRBD1 or TRBD2, each matching 5 bases. CDR1 SGHTA and CDR2 FQGNSA come from the germline V gene. Trimming removed 1 base from V and 2 bases from J, with 16 bases in between. This CDR3 is built from 17 residues. The CDR3 nucleotides read TGTGCCAGCAGCTTAGGGGTGGGACCGCTAATCACAGATACGCAGTATTTT. It yields the protein CASSLGVGPLITDTQYF.

The chain combines TRBV28 with TRBJ1-5, with D unclear. In germline, CDR1 is MDHEN, CDR2 SYDVKM. This CDR3 has 13 residues. Between the trimmed V and J ends, which lost 6 bases and 7 bases, there was a span of 13 bases. CDR3 bases: TGTGCCAGCAGCCCTCCGTTATCCCAGCCCCAGCATTTT. As protein: CASSPPLSQPQHF.

This clone appeared a few times. The chain joins TRBV19 to TRBJ1-2; D is undetermined. Germline V CDR1 and CDR2: LNHDA, SQIVND (reference sequence). The CDR3 is made up of 12 amino acids. Trimming took 7 bases from V and 8 from J, leaving 14 bases between them. CDR3 DNA: TGTGCCAGTACTCGTCGAGATGGCGGCTACACCTTC. It codes for CASTRRDGGYTF.

Concerning this clone itself: This specimen includes other DNA sequences encoding the same CDR3. The genes are TRBV19 and TRBJ1-5; D ambiguous. This CDR3 comprises 13 residues. V dropped 4 bases and J dropped 4 bases, with 8 bases sitting between them. Per germline, CDR1 LNHDA and CDR2 SQIVND (reference sequence). CDR3 DNA: TGTGCCAGTAGTACAGCGGTGAATCAGCCCCAGCATTTT. Protein sequence: CASSTAVNQPQHF.

The chain recombines TRBV7-8 with TRBJ2-7; 8 bases line up with TRBD1. The CDR3 is made up of 17 amino acids. Germline lookup yields CDR1 SGHVS and CDR2 FQNEAQ. The junction had 14 bases not matched to a gene; V was cut back by 0 bases and J by 7 bases. CDR3 residues: CASSLARTGTLPWEQYF. CDR3 coding DNA: TGTGCCAGCAGCTTAGCGAGGACAGGGACCCTGCCCTGGGAGCAGTACTTC.

J is TRBJ2-1 and V is TRBV28; TRBD2 might be the D (6 bases). Trimming pared 7 bases from V and 3 bases from J, leaving 13 bases between. CDR3 size: 14 residues. CDR1 and CDR2 (germline): MDHEN, SYDVKM. In nucleotides, the CDR3 is TGTGCCAGCACCATGGGACTTTTCTACAATGAGCAGTTCTTC. This translates into CASTMGLFYNEQFF.

The CDR3 loop is CASSPGTRLLSTEAFF. The CDR3 DNA reads as TGCGCCAGCAGCCCTGGGACACGACTCTTATCCACTGAAGCTTTCTTT. The chain recombines TRBV4-1 with TRBJ1-1; TRBD1 is a possible D gene (6 bases). CDR3 length: 16 residues. Germline V gives CDR1 MGHRA, CDR2 YSYEKL. Trimming cost V 4 bases and J 4 bases, with 19 bases left between them.

V gene TRBV5-1 combines with J gene TRBJ2-1, with a possible D match to TRBD1 (6 bases). V was pared by 4 bases and J by 5 bases, with 13 bases between. The CDR3 loop spans 14 amino acids. CDR1 and CDR2 from the germline V gene are SGHRS and YFSETQ. CDR3 in DNA: TGCGCCAGCAGCCTACCCCGGGACAACAATGAGCAGTTCTTC. This gives the protein CASSLPRDNNEQFF. The full variable domain, rest sourced from reference TRBV5-1 and TRBJ2-1, is KAGVTQTPRYLIKTRGQQVTLSCSPISGHRSVSWYQQTPGQGLQFLFEYFSETQRNKGNFPGRFSGRQFSNSRSEMNVSTLELGDSALYLCASSLPRDNNEQFFGPGTRLTVL.

This clone was observed a single time. The chain joins TRBV11-2 to TRBJ1-1; D may be TRBD1 (6 bases). Germline CDR1 SGHAT, CDR2 FQNNGV. CDR3 size: 15 residues. V gave up 7 bases and J gave up 6 bases, with 21 bases separating them. The CDR3 DNA reads TGTGCCAGCAATCCTCGACGCGGGGGCATCGCTGAAGCTTTCTTT. Its translation: CASNPRRGGIAEAFF.

This clone was seen a single time. CDR3 nucleotides: TGTGCCAGCAGTGTAAACGGGGTTGAGACGAATTCACCCCTCCACTTT. Amino acids: CASSVNGVETNSPLHF. The chain recombines TRBV6-4 with TRBJ1-6, with D uncertain. This CDR3 is 16 amino acids long. Germline loops: CDR1 MRHNA, CDR2 SNTAGT. V was clipped by 4 bases and J by 7 bases, with 17 bases between them.

The chain links TRBV24-1 to TRBJ2-3, with D perhaps assigned TRBD1 or TRBD2 (6 bases each). The CDR3 extends over 13 amino acids. The germline V gene has CDR1 KGHDR and CDR2 SFDVKD. V lost 8 bases and J 4 bases, leaving 12 bases between the germline ends. The DNA for the CDR3 is TGTGCCACCAAAGGGGGAGGTTCAGATACGCAGTATTTT. Translation: CATKGGGSDTQYF.

This chain links TRBV18 with TRBJ1-1, with D perhaps TRBD1 (5 bases). Germline values: CDR1 KGHSH, CDR2 LQKENI. Between the trimmed V and J ends, which lost 6 bases and 1 base, there was a span of 18 bases. The CDR3 has 16 residues. CDR3 nucleotides: TGTGCCAGCTCGCCCTCCCCGGGACGCTCGAACACTGAAGCTTTCTTT. Protein sequence: CASSPSPGRSNTEAFF.

V and J are TRBV9 and TRBJ2-3; maybe TRBD1 (6 bases). The CDR3 has 14 residues. Per the germline V gene, CDR1 is SGDLS and CDR2 is YYNGEE. Trimming removed 0 bases from V and 2 bases from J, with 7 bases in between. DNA for the CDR3: TGTGCCAGCAGCGTAGGGGGGCCCACAGATACGCAGTATTTT. Translating gives CASSVGGPTDTQYF.

The chain recombines TRBV28 with TRBJ1-2; a possible D gene is TRBD1 (5 bases). The CDR3 contains 14 residues. CDR1 and CDR2 (germline): MDHEN, SYDVKM. Trimming shortened V by 2 bases and J by 4 bases, and 11 bases separated the two germline ends. CDR3 DNA sequence: TGTGCCAGCAGTTTAGATTACAGGCCCTATGGCTACACCTTC. Translation: CASSLDYRPYGYTF.

The chain recombines TRBV24-1 with TRBJ2-2; no clear D. V was cut by 3 bases and J by 5 bases, with 9 bases left in between. The germline CDR1 and CDR2 sequences are KGHDR and SFDVKD. This CDR3 has 14 amino acids. The CDR3 region has the DNA TGTGCCACCAGTGATCCCCCCAAGACCGGGGAGCTGTTTTTT. Encoded protein: CATSDPPKTGELFF.

V usage is TRBV18 and J usage is TRBJ1-3; 10 bases are shared with TRBD1. This CDR3 contains 16 residues. The V segment lost 2 bases and the J segment 4 bases; nucleotides outside the gene matches: 5. The germline V gene encodes CDR1 KGHSH and CDR2 LQKENI. Written as DNA, the CDR3 is TGTGCCAGCTCACCAGGGACAGGGGCTACGGGAAACACCATATATTTT. Translated, it gives CASSPGTGATGNTIYF.

The rearrangement links TRBV12-3 or TRBV12-4 to TRBJ2-7; the match to TRBD1 covers 8 bases. The CDR3 loop spans 13 amino acids. The J segment lost 2 bases and the V segment lost 6 bases, leaving 3 bases of the junction unmatched. The chain's CDR3 is CASSPGQAYEQYF. The DNA of the CDR3 is TGTGCCAGCAGCCCGGGACAGGCCTACGAGCAGTACTTC.

The chain links TRBV30 to TRBJ1-1, with D possibly matching TRBD1 (5 bases). Trimming removed 4 bases from V and 5 bases from J, with 14 bases in between. From germline, CDR1 is GTSNPN and CDR2 SVGIG (reference sequence). CDR3 length equals 13 residues. The CDR3 bases are TGTGCCTGGAAGGGCAGGCAGGGTACTGAAGCTTTCTTT. This sequence encodes CAWKGRQGTEAFF. The entire variable domain, with the rest obtained from reference TRBV30 and TRBJ1-1, is as follows: SQTIHQWPATLVQPVGSPLSLECTVEGTSNPNLYWYRQAAGRGLQLLFYSVGIGQISSEVPQNLSASRPQDRQFILSSKKLLLSDSGFYLCAWKGRQGTEAFFGQGTRLTVV.

The genes are TRBV19 and TRBJ1-2, with D uncertain. Looked up from germline, CDR1 is LNHDA and CDR2 is SQIVND (reference sequence). CDR3 length: 14 amino acids. Trimming removed 1 base from V and 5 bases from J, with 11 bases in between. The CDR3 protein is CASSIAGRRYGYTF. CDR3 DNA sequence: TGTGCCAGTAGTATAGCCGGGAGAAGGTATGGCTACACCTTC. Combining the CDR3 with reference TRBV19 and TRBJ1-2 gives the whole variable domain DGGITQSPKYLFRKEGQNVTLSCEQNLNHDAMYWYRQDPGQGLRLIYYSQIVNDFQKGDIAEGYSVSREKKESFPLTVTSAQKNPTAFYLCASSIAGRRYGYTFGSGTRLTVV.

This clone has just one count. This chain joins TRBV19 and TRBJ1-5, with 7 bases identical to TRBD1. The length of the CDR3 is 12 residues. Germline V gene sequence: CDR1 LNHDA, CDR2 SQIVND (reference sequence). V lost 8 bases and J lost 3; bases outside the gene matches: 1. DNA of the CDR3: TGTGCCAGTGGACAGGTCAATCAGCCCCAGCATTTT. Its protein is CASGQVNQPQHF.

The J gene is TRBJ1-1, the V gene TRBV1; the table's D call, TRBD1, has no DNA check behind it. TRBV1 is a known pseudogene. This CDR3 has 16 residues. In DNA form, the CDR3 reads TGCACCAGCAGCCGCCGGGACAGGGGGCGGTCCACTGAAGCTTTCTTT. Protein: CTSSRRDRGRSTEAFF.

The chain couples TRBV9 to TRBJ2-7; 8 bases fit TRBD1. V was pared by 3 bases and J by 2 bases, with 4 bases of the junction left unmatched. From germline, CDR1 is SGDLS and CDR2 YYNGEE. CDR3 length equals 14 residues. The CDR3 loop is CASSAGQGPYEQYF. The CDR3 DNA reads as TGTGCCAGCAGCGCCGGACAGGGTCCCTACGAGCAGTACTTC.

V gene TRBV6-2 or TRBV6-3 combines with J gene TRBJ2-1; D could derive from TRBD1 or TRBD2 (5 bases each). V was clipped by 6 bases and J by 6 bases, with 30 bases between them. This CDR3 comprises 19 residues. Germline V gene sequence: CDR1 MNHEY, CDR2 SVGEGT. The CDR3 region has the DNA TGTGCCAGCAGCAAAATCCAACGCCATTGGGGCAGGGAGAGCAATGAGCAGTTCTTC. Its translation is CASSKIQRHWGRESNEQFF.

The rearrangement uses TRBV2 and TRBJ1-1; 7 nucleotides align to TRBD1. The germline CDR1 and CDR2 sequences are SNHLY and FYNNEI. J lost 7 bases, V lost 7 bases, and 9 bases had no gene match. This CDR3 spans 13 amino acids. The DNA of the CDR3 is TGTGCCAGCAACATGGGACAGACCGGTGAAGCTTTCTTT. It is translated as CASNMGQTGEAFF.

V usage is TRBV5-4 and J usage is TRBJ1-2; no definite D call. Trimming removed 1 base from V and 7 bases from J, with 8 bases in between. CDR3 length equals 12 residues. The germline V gene has CDR1 SGHNT and CDR2 YYREEE (reference sequence). The DNA for the CDR3 is TGTGCCAGCAGCTTGAATCCTAGTGGCTACACCTTC. Translating gives CASSLNPSGYTF.

The chain carries TRBV6-5 and TRBJ2-3; D is uncertain. The germline gives CDR1 MNHEY, CDR2 SVGAGI. There are 13 residues in the CDR3. Trimming left V 2 bases short and J 2 bases short, with 5 bases between. CDR3 residues: CASSYGHTDTQYF. Here the CDR3 DNA reads TGTGCCAGCAGTTACGGGCACACAGATACGCAGTATTTT.

This clone was found once. This sequence joins TRBV27 and TRBJ2-2; D remains unclear. The CDR3 is 15 residues long. Germline CDR1 is MNHEY and CDR2 is SMNVEV (reference sequence). Deletions cut 3 bases from V and 2 bases from J, with 10 bases between. The CDR3 sequence: CASSFGQANTGELFF. CDR3 DNA: TGTGCCAGCAGTTTTGGCCAGGCCAACACCGGGGAGCTGTTTTTT.

The rearrangement uses TRBV5-1 and TRBJ2-5, with TRBD2 identical over 10 bases. Germline CDR1 reads SGHRS; CDR2 reads YFSETQ. V shed 3 bases, J shed 6 bases, and the junction held 11 bases outside the gene matches. CDR3 length: 16 amino acids. The CDR3 region is CASSSSPGTSAKTQYF. For the CDR3, the DNA is TGCGCCAGCAGCTCATCCCCCGGGACTAGCGCGAAGACCCAGTACTTC.

This chain links TRBV9 with TRBJ1-3; D uncertain. V was pared by 6 bases and J by 0 bases, with 7 bases between. This CDR3 is built from 13 residues. Germline V gene data show CDR1 as SGDLS and CDR2 as YYNGEE. CDR3 region: CASKDVSGNTIYF. DNA of the CDR3: TGTGCCAGCAAGGATGTCTCTGGAAACACCATATATTTT.

The count of this clone is one. The chain recombines TRBV5-4 with TRBJ1-2, with TRBD1 as a possible D gene (5 bases). The CDR3 runs 15 residues. Trimming removed 4 bases from V and 4 bases from J, with 17 bases in between. The germline V gene has CDR1 SGHNT and CDR2 YYREEE (reference sequence). The CDR3 loop reads CASSASGTGGYGYTF. CDR3 DNA sequence: TGTGCCAGCAGCGCTTCCGGGACTGGCGGCTATGGCTACACCTTC.

The chain links TRBV12-3 or TRBV12-4 to TRBJ1-5, with a tentative D call TRBD1 (5 bases). The germline V and J ends were trimmed by 6 bases and 6 bases, with 12 bases remaining between them. The CDR3 sequence is 13 residues long. The CDR3 sequence is CASSRERGQPQHF. The CDR3 nucleotides are TGTGCCAGCAGCAGAGAGAGGGGTCAGCCCCAGCATTTT.